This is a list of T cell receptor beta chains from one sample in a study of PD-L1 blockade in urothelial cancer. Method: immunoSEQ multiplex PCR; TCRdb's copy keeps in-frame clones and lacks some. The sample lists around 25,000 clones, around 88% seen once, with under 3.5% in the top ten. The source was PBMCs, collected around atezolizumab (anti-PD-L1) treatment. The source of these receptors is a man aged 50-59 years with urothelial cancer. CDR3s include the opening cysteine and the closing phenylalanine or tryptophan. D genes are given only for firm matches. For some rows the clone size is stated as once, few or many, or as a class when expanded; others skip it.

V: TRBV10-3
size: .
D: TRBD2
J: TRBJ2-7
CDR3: CAISEKRETAGYEQYF
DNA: TGTGCCATCAGTGAGAAGCGGGAGACCGCCGGCTACGAGCAGTACTTC

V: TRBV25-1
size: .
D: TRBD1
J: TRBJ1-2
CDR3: CASSDSRQGGSSNYGYTF
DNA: TGTGCCAGCAGTGATTCCCGACAGGGTGGGTCTTCTAACTATGGCTACACCTTC

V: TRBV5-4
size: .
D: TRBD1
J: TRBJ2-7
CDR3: CASSADRGDYEQYF
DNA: TGTGCCAGCAGCGCAGACAGGGGAGACTACGAGCAGTACTTC

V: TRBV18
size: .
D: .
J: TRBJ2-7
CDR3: CASSPLDSAEQYF
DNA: TGTGCCAGCTCACCACTGGACAGTGCCGAGCAGTACTTC

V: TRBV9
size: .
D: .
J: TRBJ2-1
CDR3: CASSITTTTYNEQFF
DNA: TGTGCCAGCAGCATTACGACAACGACATACAATGAGCAGTTCTTC

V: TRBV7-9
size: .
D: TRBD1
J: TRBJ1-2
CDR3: CASSLGDRGHANYGYTF
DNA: TGTGCCAGCAGCTTGGGGGACAGGGGCCATGCTAACTATGGCTACACCTTC

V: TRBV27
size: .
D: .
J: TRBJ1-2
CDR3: CASSSPARGDYGYTF
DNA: TGTGCCAGCAGTTCACCCGCCAGAGGAGACTATGGCTACACCTTC

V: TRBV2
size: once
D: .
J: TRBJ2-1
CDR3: CASSEQPGATVTQFF
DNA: TGTGCCAGCAGTGAACAGCCGGGTGCAACGGTAACCCAGTTCTTC

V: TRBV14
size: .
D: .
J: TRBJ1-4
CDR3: CASSRWGGNEKLFF
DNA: TGTGCCAGCAGCCGTTGGGGGGGAAATGAAAAACTGTTTTTT

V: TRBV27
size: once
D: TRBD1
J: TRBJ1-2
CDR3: CASSSTGRGVYGYTF
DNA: TGTGCCAGCAGTTCGACAGGGAGAGGGGTTTATGGCTACACCTTC

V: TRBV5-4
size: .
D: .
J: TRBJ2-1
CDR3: CASSLQGGNEQFF
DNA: TGTGCCAGCAGCTTGCAAGGGGGCAATGAGCAGTTCTTC

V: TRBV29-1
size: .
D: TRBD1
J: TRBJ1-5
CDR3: CSVRGQGNQPQHF
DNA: TGCAGCGTGCGGGGACAGGGCAATCAGCCCCAGCATTTT

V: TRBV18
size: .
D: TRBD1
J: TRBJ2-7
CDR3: CASSLKTGQVNYEQYF
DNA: TGTGCCAGCTCACTGAAGACGGGACAGGTCAACTACGAGCAGTACTTC

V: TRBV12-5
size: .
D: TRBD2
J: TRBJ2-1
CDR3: CASGPLGYALGLSYNEQFF
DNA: TGTGCTAGTGGCCCCCTAGGTTATGCCCTGGGACTATCCTACAATGAGCAGTTCTTC

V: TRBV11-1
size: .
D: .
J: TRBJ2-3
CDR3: CASSRNVLASDTQYF
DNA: TGTGCCAGCAGCCGAAACGTTCTAGCGTCAGATACGCAGTATTTT

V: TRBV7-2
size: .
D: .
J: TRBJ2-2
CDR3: CASSRLVANTGELFF
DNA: TGTGCCAGCAGTCGACTAGTCGCGAACACCGGGGAGCTGTTTTTT

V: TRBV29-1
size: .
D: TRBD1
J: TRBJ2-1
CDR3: CSVVGSGQGSYNEQFF
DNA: TGCAGCGTTGTGGGGAGCGGACAGGGCTCCTACAATGAGCAGTTCTTC

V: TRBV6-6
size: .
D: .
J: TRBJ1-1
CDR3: CASIYTGTEAFF
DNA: TGTGCCAGCATATACACGGGGACTGAAGCTTTCTTT

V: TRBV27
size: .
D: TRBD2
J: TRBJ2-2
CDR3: CASSLGRVNTGELFF
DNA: TGTGCCAGCAGTTTAGGGAGGGTAAACACCGGGGAGCTGTTTTTT

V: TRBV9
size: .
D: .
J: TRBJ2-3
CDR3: CASSEPPGRTDTQYF
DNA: TGTGCCAGCAGCGAACCCCCGGGTAGGACAGATACGCAGTATTTT